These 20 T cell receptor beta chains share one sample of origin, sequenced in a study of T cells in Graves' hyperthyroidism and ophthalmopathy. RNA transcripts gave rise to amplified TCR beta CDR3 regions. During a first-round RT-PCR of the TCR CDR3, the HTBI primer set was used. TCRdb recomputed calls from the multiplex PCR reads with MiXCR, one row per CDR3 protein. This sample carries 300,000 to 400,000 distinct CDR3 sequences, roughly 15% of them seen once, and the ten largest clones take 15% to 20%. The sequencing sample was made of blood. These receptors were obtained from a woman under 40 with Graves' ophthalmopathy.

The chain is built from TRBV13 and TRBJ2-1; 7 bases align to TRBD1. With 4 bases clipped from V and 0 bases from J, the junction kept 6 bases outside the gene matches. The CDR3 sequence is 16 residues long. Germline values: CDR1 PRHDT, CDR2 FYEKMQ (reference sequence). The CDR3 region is CASSSGTVSSYNEQFF. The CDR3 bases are TGTGCCAGCAGCTCCGGGACAGTGAGCTCCTACAATGAGCAGTTCTTC.

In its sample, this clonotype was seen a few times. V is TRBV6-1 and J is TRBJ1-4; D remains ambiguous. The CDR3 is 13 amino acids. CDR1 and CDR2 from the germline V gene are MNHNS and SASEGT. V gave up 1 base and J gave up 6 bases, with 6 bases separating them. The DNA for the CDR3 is TGTGCCAGCAGTGAAGGGGCCCATGAAAAACTGTTTTTT. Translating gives CASSEGAHEKLFF.

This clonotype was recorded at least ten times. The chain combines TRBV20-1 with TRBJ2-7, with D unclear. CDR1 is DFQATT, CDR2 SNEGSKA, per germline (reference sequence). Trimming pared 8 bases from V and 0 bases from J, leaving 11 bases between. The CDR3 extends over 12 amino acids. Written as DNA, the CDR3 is TGCAGTACTTCACTCCGCTCCTACGAGCAGTACTTC. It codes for CSTSLRSYEQYF.

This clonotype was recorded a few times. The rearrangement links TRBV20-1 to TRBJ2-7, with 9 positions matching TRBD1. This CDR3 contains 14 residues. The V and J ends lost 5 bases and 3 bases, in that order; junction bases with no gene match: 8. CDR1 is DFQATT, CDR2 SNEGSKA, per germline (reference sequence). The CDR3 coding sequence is TGCAGTGCTGGGGCCGGGACAGGGAACTACGAGCAGTACTTC. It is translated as CSAGAGTGNYEQYF.

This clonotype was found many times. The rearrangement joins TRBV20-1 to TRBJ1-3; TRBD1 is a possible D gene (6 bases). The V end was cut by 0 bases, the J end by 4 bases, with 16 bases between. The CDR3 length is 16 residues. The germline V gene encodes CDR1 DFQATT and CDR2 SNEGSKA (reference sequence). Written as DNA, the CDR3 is TGCAGTGCTAGAGACCGGACAGAACGGATGGGAAACACCATATATTTT. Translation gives CSARDRTERMGNTIYF.

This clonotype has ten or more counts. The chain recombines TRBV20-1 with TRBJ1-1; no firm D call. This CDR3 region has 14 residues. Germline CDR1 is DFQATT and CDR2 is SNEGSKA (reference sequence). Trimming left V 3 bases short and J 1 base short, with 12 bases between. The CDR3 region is CSASWVGSNTEAFF. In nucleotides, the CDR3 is TGCAGTGCTAGTTGGGTGGGGTCGAACACTGAAGCTTTCTTT.

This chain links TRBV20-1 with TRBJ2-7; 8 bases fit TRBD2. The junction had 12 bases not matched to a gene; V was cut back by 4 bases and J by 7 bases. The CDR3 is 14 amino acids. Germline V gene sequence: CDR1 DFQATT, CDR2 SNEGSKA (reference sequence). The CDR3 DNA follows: TGCAGTGCTAAGGACATAGCGGGGATAGGAGAGCAGTACTTC. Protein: CSAKDIAGIGEQYF.

DNA of the CDR3: TGTGCCTCGACCGGGGTTTATAATGAAAAACTGTTTTTT. Its translation is CASTGVYNEKLFF. The chain employs TRBV19 and TRBJ1-4, with unresolved D. The CDR3 is made up of 13 amino acids. The germline gives CDR1 LNHDA, CDR2 SQIVND (reference sequence). V was cut by 11 bases and J by 4 bases, with 14 bases left in between.

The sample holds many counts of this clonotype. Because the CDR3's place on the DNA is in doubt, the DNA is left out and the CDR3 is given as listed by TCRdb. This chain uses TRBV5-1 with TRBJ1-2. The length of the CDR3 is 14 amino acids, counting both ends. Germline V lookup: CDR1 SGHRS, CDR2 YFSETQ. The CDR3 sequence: CASSSSERNYGYTF.

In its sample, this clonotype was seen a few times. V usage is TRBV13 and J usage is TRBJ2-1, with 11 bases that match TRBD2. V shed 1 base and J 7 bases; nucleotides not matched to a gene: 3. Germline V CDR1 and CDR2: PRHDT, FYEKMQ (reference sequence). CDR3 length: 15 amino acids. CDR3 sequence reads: CASSLERLAGNEQFF. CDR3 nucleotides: TGTGCCAGCAGCTTAGAGCGACTAGCGGGGAATGAGCAGTTCTTC.

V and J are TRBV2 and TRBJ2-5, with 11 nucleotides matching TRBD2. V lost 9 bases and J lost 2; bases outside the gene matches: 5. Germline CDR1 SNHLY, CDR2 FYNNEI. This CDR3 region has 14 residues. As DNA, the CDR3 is TGTGCCAGAGGGGGACTAGCGGATCAAGAGACCCAGTACTTC. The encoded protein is CARGGLADQETQYF.

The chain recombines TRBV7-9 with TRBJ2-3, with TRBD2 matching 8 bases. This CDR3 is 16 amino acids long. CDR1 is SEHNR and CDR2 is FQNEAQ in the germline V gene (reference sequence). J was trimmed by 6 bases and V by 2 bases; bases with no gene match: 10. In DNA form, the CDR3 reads TGTGCCAGCAGCTTACCCGTCCGTCGGGGGGGGGATACGCAGTATTTT. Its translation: CASSLPVRRGGDTQYF. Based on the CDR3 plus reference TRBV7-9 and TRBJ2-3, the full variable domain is DTGVSQNPRHKITKRGQNVTFRCDPISEHNRLYWYRQTLGQGPEFLTYFQNEAQLEKSRLLSDRFSAERPKGSFSTLEIQRTEQGDSAMYLCASSLPVRRGGDTQYFGPGTRLTVL.

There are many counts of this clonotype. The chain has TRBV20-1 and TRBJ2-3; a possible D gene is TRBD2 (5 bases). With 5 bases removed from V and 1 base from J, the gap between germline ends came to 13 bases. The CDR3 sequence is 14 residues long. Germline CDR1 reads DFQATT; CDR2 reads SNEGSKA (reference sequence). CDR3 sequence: CSADYLGGTDTQYF. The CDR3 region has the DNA TGCAGTGCTGACTACCTTGGGGGCACAGATACGCAGTATTTT.

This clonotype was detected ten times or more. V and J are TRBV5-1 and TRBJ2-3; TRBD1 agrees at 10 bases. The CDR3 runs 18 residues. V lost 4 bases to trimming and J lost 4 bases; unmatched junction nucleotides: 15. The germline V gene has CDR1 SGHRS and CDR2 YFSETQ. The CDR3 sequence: CASSGNPGTGDVPDTQYF. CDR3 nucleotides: TGCGCCAGCAGCGGGAACCCGGGGACAGGGGATGTCCCAGATACGCAGTATTTT.

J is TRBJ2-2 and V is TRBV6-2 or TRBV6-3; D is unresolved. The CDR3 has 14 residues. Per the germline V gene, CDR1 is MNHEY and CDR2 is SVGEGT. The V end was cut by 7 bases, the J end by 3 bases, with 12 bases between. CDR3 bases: TGTGCCAGCAAGTGGACCGAAGACACCGGGGAGCTGTTTTTT. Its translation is CASKWTEDTGELFF.

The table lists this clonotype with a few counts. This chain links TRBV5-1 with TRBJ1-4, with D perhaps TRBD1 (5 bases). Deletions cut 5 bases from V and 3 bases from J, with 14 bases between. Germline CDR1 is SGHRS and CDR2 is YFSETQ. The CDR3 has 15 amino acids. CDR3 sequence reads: CASRETTTANEKLFF. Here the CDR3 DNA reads TGCGCCAGCAGGGAAACCACGACAGCTAATGAAAAACTGTTTTTT.

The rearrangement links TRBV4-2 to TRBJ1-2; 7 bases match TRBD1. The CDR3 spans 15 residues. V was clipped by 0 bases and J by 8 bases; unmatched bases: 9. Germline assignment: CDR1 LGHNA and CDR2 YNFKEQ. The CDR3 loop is CASSQETRQGGGYTF. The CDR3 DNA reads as TGTGCCAGCAGCCAAGAAACAAGACAGGGTGGCGGCTACACCTTC.

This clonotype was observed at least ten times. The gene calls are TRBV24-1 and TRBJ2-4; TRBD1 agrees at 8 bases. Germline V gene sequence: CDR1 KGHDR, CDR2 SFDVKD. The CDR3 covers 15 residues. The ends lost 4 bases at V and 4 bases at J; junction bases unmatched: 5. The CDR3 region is CATSDSTGDKNIQYF. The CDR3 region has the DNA TGTGCCACCAGTGACTCGACAGGGGATAAAAACATTCAGTACTTC.

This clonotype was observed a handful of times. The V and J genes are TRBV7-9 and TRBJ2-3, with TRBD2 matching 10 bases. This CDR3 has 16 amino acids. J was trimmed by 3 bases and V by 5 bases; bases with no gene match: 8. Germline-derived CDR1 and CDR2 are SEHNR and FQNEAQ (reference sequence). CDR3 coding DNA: TGTGCCAGCAGCCCCCCAGCGGGGGGGAAGACAGATACGCAGTATTTT. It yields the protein CASSPPAGGKTDTQYF.

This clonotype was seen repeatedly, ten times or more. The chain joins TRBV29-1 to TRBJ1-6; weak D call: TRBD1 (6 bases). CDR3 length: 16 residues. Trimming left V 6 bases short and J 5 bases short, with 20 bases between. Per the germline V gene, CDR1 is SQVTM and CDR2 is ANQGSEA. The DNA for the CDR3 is TGCAGCGTGGGGGGCGGAGGAAGTATGGATAATTCACCCCTCCACTTT. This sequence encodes CSVGGGGSMDNSPLHF.